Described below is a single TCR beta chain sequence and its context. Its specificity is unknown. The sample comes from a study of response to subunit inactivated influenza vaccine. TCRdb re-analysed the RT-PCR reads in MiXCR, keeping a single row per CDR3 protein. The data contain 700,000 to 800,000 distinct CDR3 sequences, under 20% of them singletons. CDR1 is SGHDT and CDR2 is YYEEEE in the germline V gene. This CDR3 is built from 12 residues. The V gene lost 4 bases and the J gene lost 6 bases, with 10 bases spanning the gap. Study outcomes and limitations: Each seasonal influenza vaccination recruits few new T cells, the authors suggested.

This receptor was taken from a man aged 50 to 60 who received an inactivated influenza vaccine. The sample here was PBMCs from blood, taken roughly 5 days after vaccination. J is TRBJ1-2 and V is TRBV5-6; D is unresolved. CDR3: CASSVGTDGYTF. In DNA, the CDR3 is TGTGCCAGCAGCGTGGGCACTGATGGCTACACCTTC.